This paragraph covers one T cell receptor beta chain sequence. Its antigen is unknown. This record comes from a study of shared clonotypes between healthy human individuals. Looking at the study overall: Each donor's CD8 memory used one plate, CD8 naive two, each CD4 subset three. General study results and limits: It was observed that approximately 5% of naive CD4 clonotypes were shared across several donors.

V lost 5 bases and J 5 bases, leaving 17 bases between the germline ends. Germline V gene lookup returns CDR1 SGHRS and CDR2 YFSETQ. CDR3 length: 16 amino acids. When replicate PCRs were run on sorted subsets, they used 200 to 250 ng DNA, approximately 33,000 T cell genomes. Only in-frame clones appear in the TCRdb table, and some are missing; sequencing was by immunoSEQ multiplex PCR. The table includes over 2 million clones, 80% to 95% detected once. Into CD45RA+ naive and CD45RA-negative memory subsets, the CD4+ cells were split. The sample taken for sequencing was naive CD4+ T cells from PBMCs. Documented subset: CD45RA+ positively selected. The genes are TRBV5-1 and TRBJ1-6, with D maybe TRBD1 (6 bases). The source of this sequence is a man in his late teens or twenties in good health. Some clones in this sample may be carry-over from other donors' samples. The CDR3 nucleotides read TGCGCCAGCAGGGAAGGGGGAACGTCTGATAATTCACCCCTCCACTTT. The encoded protein is CASREGGTSDNSPLHF.